There are a few counts of the clone carrying this T cell receptor beta chain. CDR3 size: 13 residues. Trimming removed 3 bases from V and 5 bases from J, with 10 bases in between. CDR1 is MNHEY and CDR2 is SMNVEV in the germline V gene (reference sequence). TCRdb independently ran MiXCR on the 5' RACE reads; one entry per CDR3 protein. Of tens of thousands of distinct CDR3 sequences in the sample, around 26% were seen once. Memory CD4+ cells were defined as CD4+CD45RO+CD25-. The sequenced sample was tumor-infiltrating memory CD4+ T cells sorted from the breast tumor. Subset specified: memory CD4+ T cells, CD4+CD45RO+CD25-. The chain has TRBV27 and TRBJ1-1, with D uncertain. This clonotype was sampled from a female donor with breast cancer. For the CDR3, the DNA is TGTGCCAGCAGTTTCCGGGAGCAAACTGAAGCTTTCTTT. Protein sequence: CASSFREQTEAFF.